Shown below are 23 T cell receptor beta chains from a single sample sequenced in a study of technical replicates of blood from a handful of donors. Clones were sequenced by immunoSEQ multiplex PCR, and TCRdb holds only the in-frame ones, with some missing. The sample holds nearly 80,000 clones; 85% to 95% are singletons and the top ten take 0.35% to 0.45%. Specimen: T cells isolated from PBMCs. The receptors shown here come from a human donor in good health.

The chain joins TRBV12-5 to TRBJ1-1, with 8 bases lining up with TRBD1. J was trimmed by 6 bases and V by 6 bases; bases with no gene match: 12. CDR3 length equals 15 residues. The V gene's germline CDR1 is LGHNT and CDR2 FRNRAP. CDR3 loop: CASGQPWTGKAEAFF. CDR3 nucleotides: TGTGCTAGTGGCCAGCCTTGGACAGGGAAAGCTGAAGCTTTCTTT.

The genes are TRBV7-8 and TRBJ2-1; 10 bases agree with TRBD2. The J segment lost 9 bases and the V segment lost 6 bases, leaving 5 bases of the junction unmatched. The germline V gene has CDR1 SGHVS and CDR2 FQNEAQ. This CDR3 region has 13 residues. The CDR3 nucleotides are TGTGCCAGCAGTGAGCGGGAGGGGGGTGAGCAGTTCTTC. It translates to CASSEREGGEQFF. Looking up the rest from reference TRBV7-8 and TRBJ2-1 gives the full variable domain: GAGVSQSPRYKVAKRGQDVALRCDPISGHVSLFWYQQALGQGPEFLTYFQNEAQLDKSGLPSDRFFAERPEGSVSTLKIQRTQQEDSAVYLCASSEREGGEQFFGPGTRLTVL.

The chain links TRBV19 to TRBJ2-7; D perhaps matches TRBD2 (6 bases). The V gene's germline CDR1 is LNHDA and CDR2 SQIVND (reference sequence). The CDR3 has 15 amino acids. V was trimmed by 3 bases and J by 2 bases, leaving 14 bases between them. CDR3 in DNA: TGTGCCAGTAGTATTGGGGGGAGCCTGGCCTACGAGCAGTACTTC. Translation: CASSIGGSLAYEQYF.

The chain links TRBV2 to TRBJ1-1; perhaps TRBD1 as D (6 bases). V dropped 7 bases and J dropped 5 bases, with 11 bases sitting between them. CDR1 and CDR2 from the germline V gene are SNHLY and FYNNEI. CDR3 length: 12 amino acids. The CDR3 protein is CASTTGTTEAFF. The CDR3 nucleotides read TGTGCCAGCACCACAGGGACGACTGAAGCTTTCTTT.

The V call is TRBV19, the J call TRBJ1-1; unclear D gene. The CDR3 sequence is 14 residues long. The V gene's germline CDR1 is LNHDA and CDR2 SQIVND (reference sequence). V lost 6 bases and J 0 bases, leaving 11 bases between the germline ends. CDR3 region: CASSDSSMNTEAFF. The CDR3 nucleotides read TGTGCCAGTAGCGATAGCAGCATGAACACTGAAGCTTTCTTT.

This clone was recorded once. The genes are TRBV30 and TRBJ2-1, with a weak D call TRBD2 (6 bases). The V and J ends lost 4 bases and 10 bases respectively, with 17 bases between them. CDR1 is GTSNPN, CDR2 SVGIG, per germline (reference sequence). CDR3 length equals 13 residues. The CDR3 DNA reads TGTGCCTGGACCTGGGGCGGGGCTCGGGAGCAGTTCTTC. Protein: CAWTWGGAREQFF.

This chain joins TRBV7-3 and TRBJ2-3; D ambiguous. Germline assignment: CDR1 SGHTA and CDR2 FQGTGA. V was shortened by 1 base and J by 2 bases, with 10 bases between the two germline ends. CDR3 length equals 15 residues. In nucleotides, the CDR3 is TGTGCCAGCAGCTTAATGGGTCAGGACACAGATACGCAGTATTTT. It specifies CASSLMGQDTDTQYF.

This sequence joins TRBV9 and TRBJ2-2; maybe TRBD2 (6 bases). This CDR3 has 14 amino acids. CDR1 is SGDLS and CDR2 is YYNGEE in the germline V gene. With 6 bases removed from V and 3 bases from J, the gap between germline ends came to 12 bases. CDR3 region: CASTSWDYTGELFF. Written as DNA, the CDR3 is TGTGCCAGCACCTCATGGGACTACACCGGGGAGCTGTTTTTT.

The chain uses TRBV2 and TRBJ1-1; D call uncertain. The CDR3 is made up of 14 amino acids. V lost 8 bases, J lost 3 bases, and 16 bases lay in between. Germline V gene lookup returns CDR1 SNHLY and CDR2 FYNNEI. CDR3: CASQPLWRDTEAFF. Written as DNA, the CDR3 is TGTGCCAGCCAGCCTCTCTGGAGGGACACTGAAGCTTTCTTT.

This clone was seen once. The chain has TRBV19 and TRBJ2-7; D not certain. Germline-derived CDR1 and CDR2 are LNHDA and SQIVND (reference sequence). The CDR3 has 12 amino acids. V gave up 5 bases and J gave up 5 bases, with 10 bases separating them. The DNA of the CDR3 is TGTGCCAGTAGTTCCCCACTCAACGAGCAGTACTTC. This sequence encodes CASSSPLNEQYF.

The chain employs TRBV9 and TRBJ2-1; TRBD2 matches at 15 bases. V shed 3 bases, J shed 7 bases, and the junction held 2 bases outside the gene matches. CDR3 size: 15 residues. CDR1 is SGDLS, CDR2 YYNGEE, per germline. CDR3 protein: CASSAGLAGGNEQFF. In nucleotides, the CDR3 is TGTGCCAGCAGCGCGGGACTAGCGGGAGGTAATGAGCAGTTCTTC.

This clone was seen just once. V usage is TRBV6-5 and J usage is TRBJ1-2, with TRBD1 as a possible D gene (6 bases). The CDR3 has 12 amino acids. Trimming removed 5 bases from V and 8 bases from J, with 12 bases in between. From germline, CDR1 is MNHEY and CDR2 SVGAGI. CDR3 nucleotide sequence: TGTGCCAGCAGTCTACAGGGCGGCGGCTACACCTTC. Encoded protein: CASSLQGGGYTF.

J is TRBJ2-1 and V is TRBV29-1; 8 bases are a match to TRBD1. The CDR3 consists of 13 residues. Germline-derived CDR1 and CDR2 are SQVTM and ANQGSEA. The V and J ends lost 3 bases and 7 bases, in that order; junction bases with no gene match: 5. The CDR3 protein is CSVETGVVNEQFF. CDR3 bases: TGCAGCGTTGAGACAGGGGTCGTAAATGAGCAGTTCTTC.

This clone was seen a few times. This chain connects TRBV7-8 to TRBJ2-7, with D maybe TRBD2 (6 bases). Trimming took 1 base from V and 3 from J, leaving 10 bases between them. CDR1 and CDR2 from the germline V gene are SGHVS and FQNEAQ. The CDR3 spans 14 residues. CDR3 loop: CASSLVAGFYEQYF. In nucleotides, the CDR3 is TGTGCCAGCAGCTTAGTGGCGGGATTCTACGAGCAGTACTTC.

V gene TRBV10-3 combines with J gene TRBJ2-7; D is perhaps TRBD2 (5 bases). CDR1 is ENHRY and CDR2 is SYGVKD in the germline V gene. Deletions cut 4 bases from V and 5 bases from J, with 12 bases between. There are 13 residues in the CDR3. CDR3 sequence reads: CAISVSGSDEQYF. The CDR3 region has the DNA TGTGCCATCAGTGTTAGTGGGAGCGACGAGCAGTACTTC.

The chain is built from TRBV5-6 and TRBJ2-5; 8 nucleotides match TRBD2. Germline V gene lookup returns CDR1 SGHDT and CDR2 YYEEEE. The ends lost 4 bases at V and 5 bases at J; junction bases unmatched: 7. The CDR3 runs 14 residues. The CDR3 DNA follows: TGTGCCAGCAGCAAGCGGGAGACGATTGAGACCCAGTACTTC. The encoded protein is CASSKRETIETQYF.

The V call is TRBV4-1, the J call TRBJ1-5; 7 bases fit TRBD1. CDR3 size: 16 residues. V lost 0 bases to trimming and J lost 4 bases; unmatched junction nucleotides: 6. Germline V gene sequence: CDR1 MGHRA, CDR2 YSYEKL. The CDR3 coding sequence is TGCGCCAGCAGCCAAGATGACAGGGTCGCAAATCAGCCCCAGCATTTT. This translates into CASSQDDRVANQPQHF.

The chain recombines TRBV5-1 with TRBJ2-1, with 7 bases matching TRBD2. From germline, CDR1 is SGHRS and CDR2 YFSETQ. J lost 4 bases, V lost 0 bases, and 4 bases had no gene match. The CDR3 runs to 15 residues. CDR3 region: CASSLEAGVYNEQFF. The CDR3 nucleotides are TGCGCCAGCAGCTTGGAGGCGGGAGTATACAATGAGCAGTTCTTC.

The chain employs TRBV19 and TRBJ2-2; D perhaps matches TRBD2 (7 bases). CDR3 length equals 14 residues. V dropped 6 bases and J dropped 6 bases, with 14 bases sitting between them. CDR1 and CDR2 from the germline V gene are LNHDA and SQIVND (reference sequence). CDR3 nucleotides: TGTGCCAGTAGACCGGGGAGGGGGGCCGGGGAGCTGTTTTTT. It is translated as CASRPGRGAGELFF.

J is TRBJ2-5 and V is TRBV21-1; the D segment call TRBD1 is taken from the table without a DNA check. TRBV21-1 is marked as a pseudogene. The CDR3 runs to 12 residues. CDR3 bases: TGTGCCAGGCATGACAGCCAAGAGACCCAGTACTTC. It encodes CARHDSQETQYF.

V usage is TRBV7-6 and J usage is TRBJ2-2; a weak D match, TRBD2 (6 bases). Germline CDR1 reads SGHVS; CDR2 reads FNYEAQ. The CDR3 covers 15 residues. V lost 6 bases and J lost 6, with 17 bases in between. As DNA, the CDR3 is TGTGCCAGCAGACCGGGACTTCTAAACGCCGGGGAGCTGTTTTTT. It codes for CASRPGLLNAGELFF.

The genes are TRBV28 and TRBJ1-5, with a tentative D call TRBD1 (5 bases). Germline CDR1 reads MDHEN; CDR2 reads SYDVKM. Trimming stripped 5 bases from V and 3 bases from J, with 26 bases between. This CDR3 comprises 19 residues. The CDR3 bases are TGTGCCAGCAGTCATCTGACCTACTCTCGGCGTGGGGCCAATCAGCCCCAGCATTTT. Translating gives CASSHLTYSRRGANQPQHF.

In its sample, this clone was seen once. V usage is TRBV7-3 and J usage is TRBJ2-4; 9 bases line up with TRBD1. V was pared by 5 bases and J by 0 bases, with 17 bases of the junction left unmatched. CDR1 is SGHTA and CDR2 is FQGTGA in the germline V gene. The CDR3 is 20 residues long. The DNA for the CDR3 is TGTGCCAGCAGCCCCTTTCGGGACAGGGTACCTAATCTAGCCAAAAACATTCAGTACTTC. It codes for CASSPFRDRVPNLAKNIQYF.